These 26 T cell receptor beta chains originate from one sample sequenced in a study of T cell responses to AZD1222 COVID-19 vaccine. TCRdb's copy holds only in-frame clones and misses some; the assay was immunoSEQ multiplex PCR. The data contain 150,000 or so clones, approximately 89% of them seen just once; the ten biggest clones take up under 3.5%. This material consisted of peripheral blood, taken on day 0 of MenACWY control vaccination. The receptors here all came from an adult in good health.

DNA for the CDR3: TGTGCCAGCCACGGAGGCCACGGACTCTCCTACAATGAGCAGTTCTTC. Translation: CASHGGHGLSYNEQFF. The genes are TRBV5-4 and TRBJ2-1; D may be TRBD2 (5 bases). V was trimmed by 7 bases and J by 0 bases, leaving 17 bases between them. The CDR3 runs to 16 residues. Germline V gene lookup returns CDR1 SGHNT and CDR2 YYREEE (reference sequence).

This clone occurred once. The rearrangement links TRBV25-1 to TRBJ2-7; the D gene is possibly TRBD1 (6 bases). The CDR3 is 13 residues long. V lost 7 bases, J lost 4 bases, and 14 bases lay in between. CDR1 and CDR2 (germline): MGHDK, SYGVNS. The CDR3 nucleotides read TGTGCCAGCAAATCACAGGGTGAATACGAGCAGTACTTC. Protein sequence: CASKSQGEYEQYF.

This chain links TRBV5-1 with TRBJ1-2; D is undetermined. This CDR3 has 14 amino acids. The V and J ends lost 5 bases and 0 bases respectively, with 11 bases between them. The germline V gene encodes CDR1 SGHRS and CDR2 YFSETQ. This CDR3 is CASSPDAPNYGYTF. In nucleotides, the CDR3 is TGCGCCAGCAGTCCGGACGCCCCTAACTATGGCTACACCTTC.

The V and J genes are TRBV5-1 and TRBJ2-3; 9 bases agree with TRBD2. With 2 bases clipped from V and 4 bases from J, the junction kept 5 bases outside the gene matches. This CDR3 comprises 15 residues. Looked up from germline, CDR1 is SGHRS and CDR2 is YFSETQ. As DNA, the CDR3 is TGCGCCAGCAGCTTTTATGGCGGGAGGGCAGATACGCAGTATTTT. Its protein product is CASSFYGGRADTQYF.

This chain uses TRBV6-2 or TRBV6-3 with TRBJ2-4, with a tentative D call TRBD1 (6 bases). The CDR3 is made up of 19 amino acids. CDR1 is MNHEY, CDR2 SVGEGT, per germline. The germline V and J ends were trimmed by 2 bases and 1 base, with 21 bases remaining between them. The CDR3 loop reads CASSYQLGQGTGAKNIQYF. In DNA form, the CDR3 reads TGTGCCAGCAGTTACCAGTTAGGTCAGGGCACAGGGGCCAAAAACATTCAGTACTTC.

The J gene is TRBJ1-1, the V gene TRBV28; 8 bases map to TRBD1. Losses at the gene ends were 5 bases for V and 8 bases for J; bases not matched to a gene: 7. Germline CDR1 and CDR2: MDHEN and SYDVKM. The CDR3 runs 13 residues. The CDR3 DNA reads TGTGCCAGCAGTCCTGGGACAGGAGAAGAAGCTTTCTTT. It is translated as CASSPGTGEEAFF.

The chain is built from TRBV5-4 and TRBJ2-7, with D possibly TRBD1 on 5 matching bases. Germline V gives CDR1 SGHNT, CDR2 YYREEE (reference sequence). There are 15 residues in the CDR3. Between the trimmed V and J ends, which lost 0 bases and 0 bases, there was a span of 10 bases. CDR3 in DNA: TGTGCCAGCAGCTTGGATCAGGGCTTCTCCTACGAGCAGTACTTC. It encodes CASSLDQGFSYEQYF.

This clone has a single count. V is TRBV7-9 and J is TRBJ1-4, with 7 positions matching TRBD1. CDR1 SEHNR and CDR2 FQNEAQ come from the germline V gene (reference sequence). With 8 bases clipped from V and 5 bases from J, the junction kept 5 bases outside the gene matches. The CDR3 sequence is 13 residues long. The CDR3 DNA reads TGTGCCAGCTCCAGGGGACAGAATGAAAAACTGTTTTTT. It translates to CASSRGQNEKLFF.

The chain couples TRBV30 to TRBJ1-2; 7 bases line up with TRBD1. CDR1 is GTSNPN and CDR2 is SVGIG in the germline V gene (reference sequence). This CDR3 is 16 amino acids long. V lost 3 bases and J lost 8; bases outside the gene matches: 18. The chain's CDR3 is CAWRKYSGTDPFGYTF. CDR3 sequence (DNA): TGTGCCTGGAGGAAGTATTCCGGGACAGACCCCTTCGGCTACACCTTC.

This clone came up once. CDR3 residues: CASSLDPGAGYNEQFF. The CDR3 DNA sequence: TGCGCCAGCAGCTTGGATCCGGGGGCGGGTTACAATGAGCAGTTCTTC. The chain has TRBV5-1 and TRBJ2-1; D tentatively fits TRBD1 or TRBD2 (6 bases each). Germline V CDR1 and CDR2: SGHRS, YFSETQ. V lost 0 bases to trimming and J lost 4 bases, with 14 bases between them. This CDR3 region has 16 residues. The full variable domain, with the rest looked up from reference TRBV5-1 and TRBJ2-1, is KAGVTQTPRYLIKTRGQQVTLSCSPISGHRSVSWYQQTPGQGLQFLFEYFSETQRNKGNFPGRFSGRQFSNSRSEMNVSTLELGDSALYLCASSLDPGAGYNEQFFGPGTRLTVL.

The chain has TRBV11-3 and TRBJ1-4; possible D gene TRBD1, 5 bases. Deletions cut 3 bases from V and 3 bases from J, with 11 bases between. This CDR3 spans 15 amino acids. CDR1 is SGHNT and CDR2 is YENEEA in the germline V gene. DNA for the CDR3: TGTGCCAGCAGCTTCCTGGGGGGGTCTAATGAAAAACTGTTTTTT. This sequence encodes CASSFLGGSNEKLFF.

The V gene is TRBV12-3 or TRBV12-4, the J gene TRBJ1-1, with TRBD1 as a possible D gene (5 bases). V was shortened by 3 bases and J by 4 bases, with 9 bases between the two germline ends. The CDR3 spans 13 residues. CDR3 coding DNA: TGTGCCAGCAGTTTTCAGGGAAGCACTGAAGCTTTCTTT. Amino acids: CASSFQGSTEAFF.

In this sample, this clone turned up once. This chain uses TRBV24-1 with TRBJ1-5; D is ambiguous. CDR1 is KGHDR and CDR2 is SFDVKD in the germline V gene. The CDR3 contains 16 residues. Trimming shortened V by 0 bases and J by 2 bases, and 10 bases separated the two germline ends. Here the CDR3 DNA reads TGTGCCACCAGTGATTTGCCTAGGGAGGGCAATCAGCCCCAGCATTTT. It is translated as CATSDLPREGNQPQHF.

This chain connects TRBV2 to TRBJ2-7; D is perhaps TRBD2 (5 bases). Trimming removed 3 bases at V and 7 bases at J, with 13 bases between. The germline V gene encodes CDR1 SNHLY and CDR2 FYNNEI. This CDR3 region has 13 residues. The CDR3 DNA sequence: TGTGCCAGCAGTGAGCACGGGGATGGGGAGCAGTACTTC. Residues: CASSEHGDGEQYF.

This chain uses TRBV19 with TRBJ2-3; D gene uncertain. This CDR3 contains 14 residues. Germline assignment: CDR1 LNHDA and CDR2 SQIVND (reference sequence). Trimming cost V 4 bases and J 7 bases, with 15 bases left between them. CDR3 sequence: CASSNPPGQHTQYF. The CDR3 DNA follows: TGTGCCAGTAGTAACCCCCCTGGGCAGCATACGCAGTATTTT.

The chain has TRBV28 and TRBJ2-4; 7 bases align to TRBD1. Germline loops: CDR1 MDHEN, CDR2 SYDVKM. This CDR3 spans 15 amino acids. Germline trimming cut 4 bases from V and 2 bases from J; bases unmatched to any gene: 5. DNA of the CDR3: TGTGCCAGCAGTTACCACAGGGGACCCAAAAACATTCAGTACTTC. This translates into CASSYHRGPKNIQYF.

V and J are TRBV15 and TRBJ1-4, with 7 nucleotides matching TRBD1. V trimming: 3 bases; J trimming: 4 bases; junction bases outside the gene matches: 2. Germline V CDR1 and CDR2: LNHNV, YYDKDF (reference sequence). The CDR3 loop spans 14 amino acids. The CDR3 is CATSRGQLNEKLFF. The CDR3 DNA reads as TGTGCCACCAGCAGGGGACAGCTTAATGAAAAACTGTTTTTT.

The rearrangement uses TRBV10-3 and TRBJ2-1; a weak D match, TRBD2 (5 bases). The CDR3 contains 15 residues. Germline V gene data show CDR1 as ENHRY and CDR2 as SYGVKD. V lost 4 bases and J lost 8, with 18 bases in between. In DNA form, the CDR3 reads TGTGCCATCAGTGGGAACGGGAAAGCCCCCCATGAGCAGTTCTTC. The encoded protein is CAISGNGKAPHEQFF.

The J gene is TRBJ2-3, the V gene TRBV7-2; possible D gene TRBD2, 6 bases. CDR3 size: 16 residues. CDR1 and CDR2 (germline): SGHTA, FQGNSA. V lost 1 base, J lost 4 bases, and 15 bases lay in between. The CDR3: CASSLVAGFGADTQYF. CDR3 coding DNA: TGTGCCAGCAGCTTAGTGGCGGGGTTTGGGGCAGATACGCAGTATTTT.

The rearrangement uses TRBV5-1 and TRBJ1-2; D gene ambiguous. Trimming left V 0 bases short and J 4 bases short, with 13 bases between. The CDR3 covers 15 residues. From germline, CDR1 is SGHRS and CDR2 YFSETQ. The CDR3 sequence: CASSLVAGSGYGYTF. DNA of the CDR3: TGCGCCAGCAGCTTGGTGGCAGGCTCTGGCTATGGCTACACCTTC.

The chain joins TRBV6-2 or TRBV6-3 to TRBJ1-1; D possibly corresponds to TRBD1 (6 bases). CDR3 length: 18 residues. Trimming stripped 1 base from V and 2 bases from J, with 20 bases between. CDR1 is MNHEY and CDR2 is SVGEGT in the germline V gene. CDR3 residues: CASSYWVFRDIRNTEAFF. The CDR3 DNA sequence: TGTGCCAGCAGTTACTGGGTCTTCCGGGACATAAGAAACACTGAAGCTTTCTTT.

The rearrangement uses TRBV6-5 and TRBJ1-5; D remains unclear. Germline CDR1 is MNHEY and CDR2 is SVGAGI. This CDR3 comprises 15 residues. The V and J ends lost 2 bases and 2 bases respectively, with 10 bases between them. The chain's CDR3 is CASSYPGGGNQPQHF. The CDR3 nucleotides read TGTGCCAGCAGTTACCCCGGTGGGGGCAATCAGCCCCAGCATTTT.

The V call is TRBV14, the J call TRBJ2-7; 9 bases agree with TRBD1. Germline values: CDR1 SGHDN, CDR2 FVKESK. This CDR3 contains 16 residues. The V and J ends lost 0 bases and 5 bases, in that order; junction bases with no gene match: 8. CDR3 nucleotides: TGTGCCAGCAGCCAAGAAGTGGGGACAGGGATGAACGAGCAGTACTTC. Its protein product is CASSQEVGTGMNEQYF.

V is TRBV29-1 and J is TRBJ2-3, with TRBD1 matching over 9 bases. The germline V gene encodes CDR1 SQVTM and CDR2 ANQGSEA. The CDR3 sequence is 17 residues long. V shed 4 bases and J 4 bases; nucleotides not matched to a gene: 15. The CDR3 coding sequence is TGCAGCGTTGTTTTAAGGGTGGGACAGGGCCACCCAGATACGCAGTATTTT. This translates into CSVVLRVGQGHPDTQYF.

This clone was seen a single time. The chain couples TRBV7-9 to TRBJ1-2; 7 bases line up with TRBD1. Germline assignment: CDR1 SEHNR and CDR2 FQNEAQ (reference sequence). The length of the CDR3 is 16 residues. After removal of 5 bases from V and 2 bases from J, the junction contained 11 bases not matched to a gene. CDR3 amino acids: CASSLVPGQLNYGYTF. The CDR3 bases are TGTGCCAGCAGCCTCGTCCCGGGACAGCTAAACTATGGCTACACCTTC. The full variable domain, in which reference TRBV7-9 and TRBJ1-2 provide the parts outside the CDR3, is DTGVSQNPRHKITKRGQNVTFRCDPISEHNRLYWYRQTLGQGPEFLTYFQNEAQLEKSRLLSDRFSAERPKGSFSTLEIQRTEQGDSAMYLCASSLVPGQLNYGYTFGSGTRLTVV.

The rearrangement links TRBV6-6 to TRBJ1-4; the D is unclear. Germline V gene sequence: CDR1 MNHNY, CDR2 SVGAGI (reference sequence). This CDR3 contains 15 residues. V shed 0 bases and J shed 3 bases, with 8 bases lying between them. CDR3 loop: CASSYSTTSNEKLFF. The CDR3 DNA reads as TGTGCCAGCAGTTACTCGACTACTTCTAATGAAAAACTGTTTTTT.